These 30 T cell receptor beta chains originate from one sample sequenced in a study of T cells in Graves' hyperthyroidism and ophthalmopathy. It was RNA transcripts that yielded the amplified TCR beta CDR3 regions. First-round RT-PCR with HTBI primers amplified the TCR CDR3 region. From the multiplex PCR reads, TCRdb called clonotypes with MiXCR, one entry per CDR3 protein. The sample shows hundreds of thousands of distinct CDR3 sequences, less than 20% of them seen only once. Sequences were obtained from blood. The receptors were sampled from a man aged 40-50 years with Graves' ophthalmopathy.

The rearrangement uses TRBV7-2 and TRBJ2-7; 8 bases are shared with TRBD1. The CDR3 is made up of 15 amino acids. Germline V gene data show CDR1 as SGHTA and CDR2 as FQGNSA. Trimming at V came to 2 bases and at J to 6 bases, leaving 9 bases not matched to a gene. CDR3 region: CASSLLGQGASEQYF. CDR3 DNA sequence: TGTGCCAGCAGCTTACTCGGACAGGGTGCAAGCGAGCAGTACTTC. The complete variable domain, with remaining parts taken from reference TRBV7-2 and TRBJ2-7, reads GAGVSQSPSNKVTEKGKDVELRCDPISGHTALYWYRQSLGQGLEFLIYFQGNSAPDKSGLPSDRFSAERTGGSVSTLTIQRTQQEDSAVYLCASSLLGQGASEQYFGPGTRLTVT.

This clonotype was seen a handful of times. The chain joins TRBV4-2 to TRBJ2-1; 10 bases agree with TRBD2. The CDR3 consists of 15 residues. The germline V gene encodes CDR1 LGHNA and CDR2 YNFKEQ. Trimming took 0 bases from V and 9 from J; bases not matched to a gene: 5. CDR3 nucleotides: TGTGCCAGCAGCCAAGAAGCGGGAGGGCCTGGTGAGCAGTTCTTC. Its protein product is CASSQEAGGPGEQFF.

Comment on this clonotype: A read error may be the cause here, since a much bigger clone is one base away. J is TRBJ2-1 and V is TRBV20-1; D perhaps matches TRBD2 (5 bases). Germline CDR1 reads DFQATT; CDR2 reads SNEGSKA (reference sequence). The CDR3 runs to 13 residues. V was clipped by 3 bases and J by 11 bases, with 17 bases between them. CDR3 bases: TGCAGTGCTAGGGTTCCGGGAAGATGGAAGCAGTTCTTC. Amino acid sequence: CSARVPGRWKQFF.

This clonotype was observed a few times. The chain couples TRBV19 to TRBJ1-1; TRBD1 is a possible D gene (5 bases). Germline CDR1 and CDR2: LNHDA and SQIVND (reference sequence). V shed 3 bases and J shed 6 bases, with 11 bases lying between them. This CDR3 has 13 amino acids. The chain's CDR3 is CASSIGGPAEAFF. Written as DNA, the CDR3 is TGTGCCAGTAGTATCGGGGGTCCGGCTGAAGCTTTCTTT.

This clonotype was counted ten times or more. V and J are TRBV28 and TRBJ1-1, with 11 bases identical to TRBD1. The CDR3 covers 14 residues. Germline V gene data show CDR1 as MDHEN and CDR2 as SYDVKM. Germline trimming cut 5 bases from V and 4 bases from J; bases unmatched to any gene: 3. CDR3 sequence (DNA): TGTGCCAGCAGTAGGACAGGGGGCTTCACTGAAGCTTTCTTT. Translating it yields CASSRTGGFTEAFF. Combining the CDR3 with reference TRBV28 and TRBJ1-1 gives the whole variable domain DVKVTQSSRYLVKRTGEKVFLECVQDMDHENMFWYRQDPGLGLRLIYFSYDVKMKEKGDIPEGYSVSREKKERFSLILESASTNQTSMYLCASSRTGGFTEAFFGQGTRLTVV.

There are a few counts of this clonotype. The gene calls are TRBV6-5 and TRBJ1-2, with D tentatively TRBD1 (6 bases). Germline assignment: CDR1 MNHEY and CDR2 SVGAGI. The V end lost 0 bases, the J end lost 8 bases, and 10 bases lay between the germline ends. The CDR3 runs 13 residues. Written as DNA, the CDR3 is TGTGCCAGCAGTTACTCTATTGACAGGGGCTACACCTTC. Translated: CASSYSIDRGYTF.

This clonotype was recorded at least ten times. The J gene is TRBJ2-3, the V gene TRBV24-1, with 10 positions matching TRBD1. This CDR3 region has 15 residues. CDR1 is KGHDR and CDR2 is SFDVKD in the germline V gene. V shed 7 bases and J 4 bases; nucleotides not matched to a gene: 7. This CDR3 is CATSPPGTGADTQYF. CDR3 DNA sequence: TGTGCCACCAGCCCGCCCGGGACAGGGGCAGATACGCAGTATTTT.

This clonotype was seen many times. The rearrangement uses TRBV7-9 and TRBJ2-1; D gene uncertain. The V gene's germline CDR1 is SEHNR and CDR2 FQNEAQ (reference sequence). The CDR3 covers 11 residues. The V end was cut by 4 bases, the J end by 3 bases, with 1 base between. CDR3 sequence (DNA): TGTGCCAGCAGCTACTACAATGAGCAGTTCTTC. This sequence encodes CASSYYNEQFF. Combining the CDR3 with reference TRBV7-9 and TRBJ2-1 gives the whole variable domain DTGVSQNPRHKITKRGQNVTFRCDPISEHNRLYWYRQTLGQGPEFLTYFQNEAQLEKSRLLSDRFSAERPKGSFSTLEIQRTEQGDSAMYLCASSYYNEQFFGPGTRLTVL.

CDR3 loop: CASSQPAESWGYTF. The CDR3 coding sequence is TGCGCCAGCAGCCAACCCGCCGAGTCTTGGGGCTACACCTTC. V is TRBV4-1 and J is TRBJ1-2; no clear D. The CDR3 totals 14 residues. The V gene's germline CDR1 is MGHRA and CDR2 YSYEKL. The V end was cut by 2 bases, the J end by 8 bases, with 15 bases between.

The V and J genes are TRBV30 and TRBJ1-5; TRBD1 is a possible D gene (6 bases). Looked up from germline, CDR1 is GTSNPN and CDR2 is SVGIG (reference sequence). The CDR3 has 13 amino acids. The V end was cut by 4 bases, the J end by 5 bases, with 12 bases between. The CDR3 here is CAWKTGKDQPQHF. The CDR3 DNA sequence: TGTGCCTGGAAGACAGGAAAGGATCAGCCCCAGCATTTT.

The chain carries TRBV11-2 and TRBJ2-1; 9 bases align to TRBD2. The germline CDR1 and CDR2 sequences are SGHAT and FQNNGV. The CDR3 is 16 amino acids. V lost 7 bases to trimming and J lost 7 bases; unmatched junction nucleotides: 14. Here the CDR3 reads CASTPPGAGGLNEQFF. DNA of the CDR3: TGTGCCAGCACACCCCCTGGGGCGGGGGGGCTTAATGAGCAGTTCTTC.

Only a few counts were recorded for this clonotype. The chain is built from TRBV7-6 and TRBJ1-1, with D possibly being TRBD1 (6 bases). Trimming shortened V by 1 base and J by 3 bases, and 12 bases separated the two germline ends. Germline-derived CDR1 and CDR2 are SGHVS and FNYEAQ. The CDR3 covers 15 residues. The CDR3 sequence is CASSLVPGHHTEAFF. As DNA, the CDR3 is TGTGCCAGCAGCTTAGTACCGGGACACCACACTGAAGCTTTCTTT. The whole variable domain, remainder taken from reference TRBV7-6 and TRBJ1-1, is GAGVSQSPRYKVTKRGQDVALRCDPISGHVSLYWYRQALGQGPEFLTYFNYEAQQDKSGLPNDRFSAERPEGSISTLTIQRTEQRDSAMYRCASSLVPGHHTEAFFGQGTRLTVV.

The chain has TRBV10-3 and TRBJ1-4; 8 bases fit TRBD1. CDR1 is ENHRY and CDR2 is SYGVKD in the germline V gene. V shed 6 bases and J 7 bases; nucleotides not matched to a gene: 4. This CDR3 comprises 13 residues. The CDR3 sequence is CAISQGAGEKLFF. Written as DNA, the CDR3 is TGTGCCATCAGCCAGGGGGCTGGTGAAAAACTGTTTTTT.

The table lists this clonotype with a few counts. V and J are TRBV6-1 and TRBJ1-5; D unclear. From germline, CDR1 is MNHNS and CDR2 SASEGT. CDR3 length: 11 amino acids. The germline V and J ends were trimmed by 6 bases and 8 bases, with 8 bases remaining between them. The chain's CDR3 is CASSLPEPQHF. The DNA for the CDR3 is TGTGCCAGCAGCCTCCCGGAGCCCCAGCATTTT.

Worth noting for this clonotype: The CDR3 does not end in the conserved phenylalanine or tryptophan, so this is likely a read error. The chain uses TRBV10-3 and TRBJ2-7; weak D call: TRBD2 (5 bases). V shed 2 bases and J shed 3 bases, with 5 bases lying between them. The CDR3 is 12 amino acids. The germline gives CDR1 ENHRY, CDR2 SYGVKD. This chain's CDR3 is CAISERGYEQYL. The CDR3 nucleotides are TGTGCCATCAGTGAGCGGGGCTACGAGCAGTACTTA.

The table lists this clonotype with many counts. This sequence joins TRBV11-2 and TRBJ1-4, with D uncertain. V dropped 4 bases and J dropped 7 bases, with 4 bases sitting between them. The CDR3 is made up of 11 amino acids. Germline assignment: CDR1 SGHAT and CDR2 FQNNGV. CDR3 loop: CASSSGEKLFF. As DNA, the CDR3 is TGTGCCAGCAGCTCCGGTGAAAAACTGTTTTTT. The entire variable domain, with the rest obtained from reference TRBV11-2 and TRBJ1-4, is as follows: EAGVAQSPRYKIIEKRQSVAFWCNPISGHATLYWYQQILGQGPKLLIQFQNNGVVDDSQLPKDRFSAERLKGVDSTLKIQPAKLEDSAVYLCASSSGEKLFFGSGTQLSVL.

The chain combines TRBV28 with TRBJ1-4, with unresolved D. Germline V gene lookup returns CDR1 MDHEN and CDR2 SYDVKM. The CDR3 runs to 17 residues. V lost 3 bases to trimming and J lost 1 base, with 15 bases between them. Here the CDR3 DNA reads TGTGCCAGCAGTTTTGGGGTAGCGGCGGGAACTAATGAAAAACTGTTTTTT. This translates into CASSFGVAAGTNEKLFF.

J is TRBJ2-1 and V is TRBV4-2; D unresolved. Between the trimmed V and J ends, which lost 4 bases and 5 bases, there was a span of 15 bases. In germline, CDR1 is LGHNA, CDR2 YNFKEQ. There are 15 residues in the CDR3. CDR3 protein: CASSPRVGAHNEQFF. CDR3 nucleotides: TGTGCCAGCAGCCCCCGGGTCGGAGCCCACAATGAGCAGTTCTTC.

This clonotype appeared a few times. The chain is built from TRBV19 and TRBJ1-2, with D hard to call. The germline V gene encodes CDR1 LNHDA and CDR2 SQIVND (reference sequence). Between the trimmed V and J ends, which lost 6 bases and 6 bases, there was a span of 17 bases. This CDR3 region has 14 residues. This chain's CDR3 is CASREFLGGHGYTF. The CDR3 nucleotides are TGTGCCAGTAGGGAGTTTCTGGGAGGCCATGGCTACACCTTC.

This clonotype was counted between two and nine times. A much larger clone differs from this one at a single base, so this may be a read error. The gene calls are TRBV5-1 and TRBJ2-1; perhaps TRBD2 as D (5 bases). From germline, CDR1 is SGHRS and CDR2 YFSETQ. The CDR3 contains 16 residues. CDR3 residues: CASNLGYGLDYNEQFF. CDR3 nucleotides: TGCGCCAGCAACTTGGGCTACGGACTCGACTACAATGAGCAGTTCTTC. Complete variable domain (other parts from reference TRBV5-1 and TRBJ2-1): KAGVTQTPRYLIKTRGQQVTLSCSPISGHRSVSWYQQTPGQGLQFLFEYFSETQRNKGNFPGRFSGRQFSNSRSEMNVSTLELGDSALYLCASNLGYGLDYNEQFFGPGTRLTVL.

This clonotype has at least ten counts. The chain recombines TRBV28 with TRBJ2-5, with a tentative D call TRBD1 (6 bases). Germline V gene sequence: CDR1 MDHEN, CDR2 SYDVKM. The length of the CDR3 is 16 residues. The ends were cut back, 4 bases at V and 2 bases at J, with 17 bases in the middle. The CDR3 spells CASSYRRTAHQETQYF. CDR3 DNA: TGTGCCAGCAGTTACCGGCGGACAGCTCATCAAGAGACCCAGTACTTC.

The chain links TRBV2 to TRBJ1-5; perhaps TRBD1 as D (6 bases). CDR3 length: 15 residues. V gave up 3 bases and J gave up 4 bases, with 13 bases separating them. CDR1 is SNHLY, CDR2 FYNNEI, per germline. For the CDR3, the DNA is TGTGCCAGCAGTGAGGGGGCCCTTCAGAATCAGCCCCAGCATTTT. This encodes CASSEGALQNQPQHF.

This clonotype was counted at least ten times. This chain connects TRBV5-6 to TRBJ2-3; a possible D gene is TRBD2 (5 bases). This CDR3 has 14 residues. Germline V gene data show CDR1 as SGHDT and CDR2 as YYEEEE. V lost 0 bases and J lost 6, with 11 bases in between. CDR3 in amino acids: CASSLDGVGDTQYF. CDR3 DNA sequence: TGTGCCAGCAGCTTGGACGGGGTCGGGGATACGCAGTATTTT.

The sample holds a few counts of this clonotype. The chain employs TRBV6-1 and TRBJ2-3; TRBD1 matches at 8 bases. The CDR3 length is 14 residues. The germline V gene encodes CDR1 MNHNS and CDR2 SASEGT. J was trimmed by 2 bases and V by 6 bases; bases with no gene match: 4. In DNA form, the CDR3 reads TGTGCCAGCAGGTTGACAGGGGACACAGATACGCAGTATTTT. It specifies CASRLTGDTDTQYF.

This clonotype was recorded many times. This rearrangement joins TRBV20-1 to TRBJ2-1; TRBD2 is a possible D gene (6 bases). Trimming left V 7 bases short and J 8 bases short, with 21 bases between. CDR1 and CDR2 (germline): DFQATT, SNEGSKA (reference sequence). The CDR3 covers 14 residues. The CDR3, as DNA: TGCAGTGTAGGCGGGACCACCGATCGCGATGAGCAGTTCTTC. Its translation is CSVGGTTDRDEQFF.

Remarks on this clonotype: A read error is possible here, since a much larger clone lies one base away. V gene TRBV2 combines with J gene TRBJ2-1; TRBD2 matches at 8 bases. The CDR3 loop spans 15 amino acids. CDR1 is SNHLY, CDR2 FYNNEI, per germline. CDR3 protein: CAGSEWGLDYNEQFF. DNA of the CDR3: TGTGCCGGCAGTGAATGGGGACTAGATTACAATGAGCAGTTCTTC.

The chain couples TRBV18 to TRBJ1-2; 10 bases are shared with TRBD1. The CDR3 length is 15 residues. With 3 bases clipped from V and 4 bases from J, the junction kept 5 bases outside the gene matches. Germline assignment: CDR1 KGHSH and CDR2 LQKENI. CDR3: CASSPGQGVLYGYTF. The CDR3 DNA follows: TGTGCCAGCTCACCCGGACAGGGGGTACTCTATGGCTACACCTTC.

This clonotype was observed a single time. CDR3 sequence: CASTPSPWEGDEQYF. The CDR3 DNA reads as TGTGCCAGCACCCCATCACCCTGGGAGGGGGACGAGCAGTACTTC. The rearrangement uses TRBV11-1 and TRBJ2-7; possible D gene TRBD2, 7 bases. This CDR3 is built from 15 residues. CDR1 and CDR2 (germline): SGHAT, FQDESV (reference sequence). V was clipped by 7 bases and J by 5 bases, with 21 bases between them. Full variable domain (rest looked up from reference TRBV11-1 and TRBJ2-7): EAEVAQSPRYKITEKSQAVAFWCDPISGHATLYWYRQILGQGPELLVQFQDESVVDDSQLPKDRFSAERLKGVDSTLKIQPAELGDSAMYLCASTPSPWEGDEQYFGPGTRLTVT.

On this clonotype itself: Germline and junction disagree at one end, which may indicate a read error. This chain uses TRBV6-4 with TRBJ2-3, with 9 bases identical to TRBD2. Germline V gene lookup returns CDR1 MRHNA and CDR2 SNTAGT. The CDR3 extends over 15 amino acids. CDR3 amino acids: CASSYSAGGPDTQYF. CDR3 DNA sequence: TGTGCCAGCAGTTACTCGGCGGGAGGGCCAGATACGCAGTATTTT.

The chain carries TRBV3-1 and TRBJ1-6, with D possibly TRBD1 on 6 matching bases. Germline assignment: CDR1 LGHDT and CDR2 YNNKEL (reference sequence). The V end lost 5 bases, the J end lost 7 bases, and 15 bases lay between the germline ends. CDR3 size: 15 residues. The CDR3 region has the DNA TGTGCCAGCAGCAGACGACAGGATGGAAATTCACCCCTCCACTTT. This codes for CASSRRQDGNSPLHF.